This T cell receptor (beta chain) appears in the sequencing data of a study of radiotherapy plus CTLA-4 blockade in lung cancer. Overall study context: Overall, roughly 18% of patients showed an objective response, while about 29% attained disease control.

The CDR3 is 16 residues long. V gave up 3 bases and J gave up 4 bases; unmatched junction bases: 8. Germline V CDR1 and CDR2: MDHEN, SYDVKM. Treatment of patients with chemo-refractory metastatic non-small-cell lung cancer consisted of focal radiation plus CTLA-4 blockade with ipilimumab. This table comes from immunoSEQ multiplex PCR, and its TCRdb copy is limited to in-frame clones, with some not included. Found here are around 120,000 clones, around 75% of them singletons; the top ten hold 4.5% to 5.5%. The sequenced sample was peripheral blood, obtained from a patient treated with radiotherapy plus ipilimumab. The receptor's source is a human donor with non-small cell lung cancer who had a partial response to radiotherapy plus ipilimumab. The chain is built from TRBV28 and TRBJ1-3; 8 positions agree with TRBD1. CDR3 in amino acids: CASSFLRGRKGNTIYF. CDR3 nucleotide sequence: TGTGCCAGCAGTTTCCTCAGGGGGCGTAAGGGAAACACCATATATTTT.